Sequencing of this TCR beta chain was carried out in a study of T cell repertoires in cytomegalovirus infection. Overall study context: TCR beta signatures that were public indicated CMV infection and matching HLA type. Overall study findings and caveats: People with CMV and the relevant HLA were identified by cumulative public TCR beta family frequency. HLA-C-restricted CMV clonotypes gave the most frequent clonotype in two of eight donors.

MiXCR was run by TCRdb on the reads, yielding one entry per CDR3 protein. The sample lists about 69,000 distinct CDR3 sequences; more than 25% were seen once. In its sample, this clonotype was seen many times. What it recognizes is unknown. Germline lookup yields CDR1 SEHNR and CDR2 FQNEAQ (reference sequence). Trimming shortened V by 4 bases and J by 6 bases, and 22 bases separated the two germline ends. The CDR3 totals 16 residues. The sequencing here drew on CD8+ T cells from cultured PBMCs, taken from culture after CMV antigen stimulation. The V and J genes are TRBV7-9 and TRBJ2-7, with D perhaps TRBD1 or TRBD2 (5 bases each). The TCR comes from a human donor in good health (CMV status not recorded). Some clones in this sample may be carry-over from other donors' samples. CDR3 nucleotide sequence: TGTGCCAGCAGCTCCCCTCGCGAGGGGTCGAGGTCCGAGCAGTACTTC. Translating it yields CASSSPREGSRSEQYF.